This T cell receptor (beta chain) comes out of a study of blood T cell repertoires in COVID-19. In the original analysis: Using reference gene primer amplification, nucleated cell counts were estimated. Assay used: immunoSEQ multiplex PCR; TCRdb lists only in-frame clones, some missing. V and J calls and clone size are those listed in that table; D and trimming were worked out from the DNA. This table has fewer than 200,000 clones, 70% to 90% appearing once. Looked up from germline, CDR1 is SGHNT and CDR2 is YYREEE (reference sequence). The trim removed 4 bases at V and 0 bases at J, leaving 6 bases unmatched. The CDR3 spans 15 residues. It was during active infection that Seattle patients were enrolled and then longitudinally followed.

This sequence originates from a woman aged 80 or older with COVID-19, enrolled during active disease. The sequenced material came from peripheral blood. The chain is built from TRBV5-4 and TRBJ1-1, with 7 bases identical to TRBD1. CDR3: CASSPGQTMNTEAFF. CDR3 bases: TGTGCCAGCAGCCCGGGACAGACCATGAACACTGAAGCTTTCTTT. The full variable domain, its missing parts supplied by reference TRBV5-4 and TRBJ1-1, is ETGVTQSPTHLIKTRGQQVTLRCSSQSGHNTVSWYQQALGQGPQFIFQYYREEENGRGNFPPRFSGLQFPNYSSELNVNALELDDSALYLCASSPGQTMNTEAFFGQGTRLTVV.